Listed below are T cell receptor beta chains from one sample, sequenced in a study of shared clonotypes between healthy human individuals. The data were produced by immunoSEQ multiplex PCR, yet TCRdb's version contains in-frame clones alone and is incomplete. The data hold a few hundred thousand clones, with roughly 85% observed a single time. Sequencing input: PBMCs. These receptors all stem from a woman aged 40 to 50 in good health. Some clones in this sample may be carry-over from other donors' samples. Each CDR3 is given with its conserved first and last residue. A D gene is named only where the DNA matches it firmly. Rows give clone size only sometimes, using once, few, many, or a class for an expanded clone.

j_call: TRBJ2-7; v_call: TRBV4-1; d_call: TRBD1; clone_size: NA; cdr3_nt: TGCGCCAGCAGCCGTGGACAGGGACTCTACGAGCAGTACTTC; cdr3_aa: CASSRGQGLYEQYF
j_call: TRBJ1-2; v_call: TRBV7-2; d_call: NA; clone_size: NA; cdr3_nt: TGTGCCAGCAGCCTACAGGGAGGATCTTCTTTCGATGGCTACACCTTC; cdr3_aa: CASSLQGGSSFDGYTF
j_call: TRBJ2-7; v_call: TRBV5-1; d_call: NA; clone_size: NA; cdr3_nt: TGCGCCAGCAGTTCGGGACCACGCTACGAGCAGTACTTC; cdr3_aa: CASSSGPRYEQYF
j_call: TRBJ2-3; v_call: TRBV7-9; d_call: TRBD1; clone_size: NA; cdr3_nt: TGTGCCAGCAGCTCTGACAGGGCCGGGGCGGATACGCAGTATTTT; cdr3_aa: CASSSDRAGADTQYF
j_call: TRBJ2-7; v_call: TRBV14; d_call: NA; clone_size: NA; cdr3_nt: TGTGCCAGCAGTTTCCTCCGCTACTCACCCTACGAGCAGTACTTC; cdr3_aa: CASSFLRYSPYEQYF
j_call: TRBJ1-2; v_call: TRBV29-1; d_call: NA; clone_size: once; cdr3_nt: TGCGGCGTGGTTGAAGGCGGGGGCGGTTTGGGCTACACCTTC; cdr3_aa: CGVVEGGGGLGYTF
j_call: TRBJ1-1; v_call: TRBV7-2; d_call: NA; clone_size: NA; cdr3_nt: TGTGCCAGCAGCTTAGATGGGGGCAACACTGAAGCTTTCTTT; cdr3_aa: CASSLDGGNTEAFF
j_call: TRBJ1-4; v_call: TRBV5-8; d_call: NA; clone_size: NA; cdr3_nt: TGTGCCAGCAGCTTGCCTGGATGGGAGGTCAGGCGGGAAAAACTGTTTTTT; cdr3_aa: CASSLPGWEVRREKLFF
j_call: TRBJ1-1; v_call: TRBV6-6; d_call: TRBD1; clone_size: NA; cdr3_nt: TGTGCCAGCAGTCCATCCGGGACAGGGACCTCTGAAGCTTTCTTT; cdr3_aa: CASSPSGTGTSEAFF
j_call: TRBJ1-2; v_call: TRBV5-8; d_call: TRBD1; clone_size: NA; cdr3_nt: TGTGCCAGCAGCTTGAGGGGGCGGGCAGCGCTAGACTATGGCTACACCTTC; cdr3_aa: CASSLRGRAALDYGYTF
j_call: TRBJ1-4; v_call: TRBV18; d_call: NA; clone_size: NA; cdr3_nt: TGTGCCAGCTCACCACCGGGTACAGGAGCAACTAATGAAAAACTGTTTTTT; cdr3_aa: CASSPPGTGATNEKLFF
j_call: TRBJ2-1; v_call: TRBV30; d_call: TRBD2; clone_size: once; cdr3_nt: TGTGCCTGGAGGCCCAGCGGGAGTGAGCAGTTCTTC; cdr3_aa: CAWRPSGSEQFF
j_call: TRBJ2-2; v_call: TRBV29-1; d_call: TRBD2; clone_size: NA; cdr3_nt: TGCAGCGTTGTGGGGACTAGCGGGAGGGGTCGTGGGGAGCTGTTTTTT; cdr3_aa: CSVVGTSGRGRGELFF
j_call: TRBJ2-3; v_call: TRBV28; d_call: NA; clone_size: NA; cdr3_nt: TGTGCCAGCATTGGCGGCCCTAGCACAGATACGCAGTATTTT; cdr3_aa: CASIGGPSTDTQYF
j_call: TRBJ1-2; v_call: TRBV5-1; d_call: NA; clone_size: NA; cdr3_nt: TGCGCCAGCAGCTTGAGGGGCACCGAGGGCTACACCTTC; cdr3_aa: CASSLRGTEGYTF
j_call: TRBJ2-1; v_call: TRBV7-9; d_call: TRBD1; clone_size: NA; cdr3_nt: TGTGCCAGCAGCCCTGGGCCGGGACAGAGAAATGAGCAGTTCTTC; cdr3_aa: CASSPGPGQRNEQFF
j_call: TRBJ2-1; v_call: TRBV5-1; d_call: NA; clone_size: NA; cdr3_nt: TGCGCCAGCAGCTTGGGACAGGTCAACAATGAGCAGTTCTTC; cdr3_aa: CASSLGQVNNEQFF
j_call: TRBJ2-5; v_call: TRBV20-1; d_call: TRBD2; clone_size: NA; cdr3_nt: TGCACTAGCGGAGGTAAAACCCAGTACTTC; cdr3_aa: CTSGGKTQYF
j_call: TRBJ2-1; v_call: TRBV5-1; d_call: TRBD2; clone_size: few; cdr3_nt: TGCGCCAGCAGCTTATCTAGCGGTGAGCAGTTCTTC; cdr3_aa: CASSLSSGEQFF
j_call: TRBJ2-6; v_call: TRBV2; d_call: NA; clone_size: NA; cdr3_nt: TGTGCCAGCAGTGGAACTAGAGCTGGGGCCAACGTCCTGACTTTC; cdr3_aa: CASSGTRAGANVLTF
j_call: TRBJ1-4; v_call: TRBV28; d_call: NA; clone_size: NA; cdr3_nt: TGTGCCAGCAGTCCACGTGGAAGCCTGAATGAAAAACTGTTTTTT; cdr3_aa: CASSPRGSLNEKLFF
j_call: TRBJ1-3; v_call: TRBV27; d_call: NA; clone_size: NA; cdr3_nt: TGTGCCAGCAGTGGACCGGGGGGGGCTGGAAACACCATATATTTT; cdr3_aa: CASSGPGGAGNTIYF
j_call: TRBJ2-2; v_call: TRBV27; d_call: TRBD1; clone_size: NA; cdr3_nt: TGTGCCAGCAGAACATACAGGGGGCGAAGCACCGGGGAGCTGTTTTTT; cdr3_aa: CASRTYRGRSTGELFF